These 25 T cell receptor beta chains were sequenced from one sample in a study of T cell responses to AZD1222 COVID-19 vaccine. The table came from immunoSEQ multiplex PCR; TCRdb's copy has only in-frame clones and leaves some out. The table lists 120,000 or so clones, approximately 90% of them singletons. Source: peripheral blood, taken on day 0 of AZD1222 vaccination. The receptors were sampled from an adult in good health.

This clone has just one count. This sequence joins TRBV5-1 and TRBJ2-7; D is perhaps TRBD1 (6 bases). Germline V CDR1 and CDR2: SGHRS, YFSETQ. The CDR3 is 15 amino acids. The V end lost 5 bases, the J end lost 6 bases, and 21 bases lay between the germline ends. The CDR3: CASSFDGPQGTEQYF. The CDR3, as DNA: TGCGCCAGCAGTTTCGATGGACCCCAGGGGACCGAGCAGTACTTC. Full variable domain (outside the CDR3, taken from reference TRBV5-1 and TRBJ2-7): KAGVTQTPRYLIKTRGQQVTLSCSPISGHRSVSWYQQTPGQGLQFLFEYFSETQRNKGNFPGRFSGRQFSNSRSEMNVSTLELGDSALYLCASSFDGPQGTEQYFGPGTRLTVT.

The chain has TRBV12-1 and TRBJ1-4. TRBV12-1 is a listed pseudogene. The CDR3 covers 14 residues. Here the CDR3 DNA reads TGTGCCAGCACCTCACGGGATCCAATAGAAAAACTGTTTTTT. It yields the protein CASTSRDPIEKLFF.

Here the CDR3 DNA reads TGTGCCACAAACAGCGTTAACTATGGCTACACCTTC. Its protein is CATNSVNYGYTF. The chain couples TRBV28 to TRBJ1-2; D ambiguous. The germline gives CDR1 MDHEN, CDR2 SYDVKM. The CDR3 has 12 amino acids. The ends were cut back, 10 bases at V and 1 base at J, with 10 bases in the middle.

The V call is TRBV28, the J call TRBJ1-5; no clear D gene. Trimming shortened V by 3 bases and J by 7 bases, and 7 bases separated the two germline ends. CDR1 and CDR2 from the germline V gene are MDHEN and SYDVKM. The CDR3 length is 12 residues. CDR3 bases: TGTGCCAGCAGTTTTCGGCGACAGCCCCAGCATTTT. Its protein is CASSFRRQPQHF.

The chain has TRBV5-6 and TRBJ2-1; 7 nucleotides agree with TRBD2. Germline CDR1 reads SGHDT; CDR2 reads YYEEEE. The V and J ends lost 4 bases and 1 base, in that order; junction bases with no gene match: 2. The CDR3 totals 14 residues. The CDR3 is CASSGGLSYNEQFF. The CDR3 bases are TGTGCCAGCAGCGGGGGACTATCCTACAATGAGCAGTTCTTC. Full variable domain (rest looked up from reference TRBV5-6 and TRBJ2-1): DAGVTQSPTHLIKTRGQQVTLRCSPKSGHDTVSWYQQALGQGPQFIFQYYEEEERQRGNFPDRFSGHQFPNYSSELNVNALLLGDSALYLCASSGGLSYNEQFFGPGTRLTVL.

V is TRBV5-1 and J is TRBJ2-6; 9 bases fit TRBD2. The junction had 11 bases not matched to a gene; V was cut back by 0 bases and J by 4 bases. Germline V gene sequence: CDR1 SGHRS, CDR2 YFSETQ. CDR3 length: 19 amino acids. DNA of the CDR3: TGCGCCAGCAGCTTGGGAAGGTGGCGGGAGGGATCGGGGGCCAACGTCCTGACTTTC. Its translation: CASSLGRWREGSGANVLTF.

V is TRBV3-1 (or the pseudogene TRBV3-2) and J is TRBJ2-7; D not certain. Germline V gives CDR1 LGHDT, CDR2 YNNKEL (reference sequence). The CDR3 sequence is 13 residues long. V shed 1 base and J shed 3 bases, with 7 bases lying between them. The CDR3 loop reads CASSQVDGYEQYF. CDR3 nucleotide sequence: TGTGCCAGCAGCCAAGTTGATGGCTACGAGCAGTACTTC.

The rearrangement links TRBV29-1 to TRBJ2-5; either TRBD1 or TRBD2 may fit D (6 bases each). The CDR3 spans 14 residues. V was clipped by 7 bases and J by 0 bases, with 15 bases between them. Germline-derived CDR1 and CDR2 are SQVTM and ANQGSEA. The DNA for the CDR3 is TGCAGCGCAGACTTAGGGGGGAACCAAGAGACCCAGTACTTC. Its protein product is CSADLGGNQETQYF. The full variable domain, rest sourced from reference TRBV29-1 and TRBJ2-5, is SAVISQKPSRDICQRGTSLTIQCQVDSQVTMMFWYRQQPGQSLTLIATANQGSEATYESGFVIDKFPISRPNLTFSTLTVSNMSPEDSSIYLCSADLGGNQETQYFGPGTRLLVL.

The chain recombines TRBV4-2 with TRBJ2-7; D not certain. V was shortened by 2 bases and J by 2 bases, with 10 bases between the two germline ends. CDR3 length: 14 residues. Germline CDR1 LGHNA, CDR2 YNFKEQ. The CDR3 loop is CASSQIISTYEQYF. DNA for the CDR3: TGTGCCAGCAGCCAAATCATTAGCACCTACGAGCAGTACTTC.

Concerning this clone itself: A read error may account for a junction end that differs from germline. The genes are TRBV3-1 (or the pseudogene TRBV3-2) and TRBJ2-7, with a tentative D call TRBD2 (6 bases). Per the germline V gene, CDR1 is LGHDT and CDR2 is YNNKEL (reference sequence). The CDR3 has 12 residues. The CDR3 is CASSQGQARGIF. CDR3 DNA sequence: TGTGCCAGCAGCCAAGGTCAAGCCCGCGGGATCTTC.

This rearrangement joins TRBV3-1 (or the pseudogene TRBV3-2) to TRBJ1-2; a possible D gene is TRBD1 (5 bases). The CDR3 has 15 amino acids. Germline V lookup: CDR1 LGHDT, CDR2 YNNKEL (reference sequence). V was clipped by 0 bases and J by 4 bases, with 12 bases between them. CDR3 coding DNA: TGTGCCAGCAGCCAAGATATTACAGGCTCCTATGGCTACACCTTC. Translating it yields CASSQDITGSYGYTF.

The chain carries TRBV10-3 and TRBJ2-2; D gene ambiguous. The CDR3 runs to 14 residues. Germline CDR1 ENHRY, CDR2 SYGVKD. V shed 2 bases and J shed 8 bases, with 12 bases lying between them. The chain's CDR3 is CAISEHTRAGELFF. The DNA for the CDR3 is TGTGCCATCAGTGAGCACACCCGGGCGGGGGAGCTGTTTTTT.

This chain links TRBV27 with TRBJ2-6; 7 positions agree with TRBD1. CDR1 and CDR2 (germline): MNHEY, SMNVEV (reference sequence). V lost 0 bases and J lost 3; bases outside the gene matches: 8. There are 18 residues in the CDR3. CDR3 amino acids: CASSLSGRGRVGANVLTF. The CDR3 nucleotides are TGTGCCAGCAGTTTATCGGGTAGGGGGCGGGTTGGGGCCAACGTCCTGACTTTC.

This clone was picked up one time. The CDR3: CASSERVSNQPQHF. The CDR3 coding sequence is TGTGCCAGCAGTGAACGGGTAAGCAATCAGCCCCAGCATTTT. The V and J genes are TRBV2 and TRBJ1-5; D gene ambiguous. The V and J ends lost 2 bases and 1 base respectively, with 6 bases between them. The CDR3 runs 14 residues. The germline gives CDR1 SNHLY, CDR2 FYNNEI.

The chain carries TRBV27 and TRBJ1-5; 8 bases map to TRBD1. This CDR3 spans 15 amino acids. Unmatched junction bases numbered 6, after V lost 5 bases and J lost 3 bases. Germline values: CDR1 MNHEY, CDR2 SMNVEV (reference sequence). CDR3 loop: CASSQRTGFNQPQHF. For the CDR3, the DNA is TGTGCCAGCAGTCAAAGGACAGGGTTCAATCAGCCCCAGCATTTT.

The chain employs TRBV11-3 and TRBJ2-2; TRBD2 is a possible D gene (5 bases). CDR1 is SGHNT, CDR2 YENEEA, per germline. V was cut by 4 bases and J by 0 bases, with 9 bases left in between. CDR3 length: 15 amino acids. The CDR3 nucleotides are TGTGCCAGCAGCTCGGGGAAGACGAACACCGGGGAGCTGTTTTTT. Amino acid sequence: CASSSGKTNTGELFF.

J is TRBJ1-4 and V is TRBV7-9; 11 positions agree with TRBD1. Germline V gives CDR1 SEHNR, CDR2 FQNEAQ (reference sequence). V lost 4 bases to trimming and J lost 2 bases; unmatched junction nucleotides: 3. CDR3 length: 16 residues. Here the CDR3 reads CASSSGTGGTNEKLFF. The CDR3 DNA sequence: TGTGCCAGCAGCTCCGGGACAGGGGGGACTAATGAAAAACTGTTTTTT.

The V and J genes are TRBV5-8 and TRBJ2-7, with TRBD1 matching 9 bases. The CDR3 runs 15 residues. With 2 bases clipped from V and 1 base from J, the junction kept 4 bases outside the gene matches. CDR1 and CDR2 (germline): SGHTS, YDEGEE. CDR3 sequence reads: CASSLGTGISYEQYF. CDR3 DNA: TGTGCCAGCAGCTTAGGGACAGGGATTTCCTACGAGCAGTACTTC.

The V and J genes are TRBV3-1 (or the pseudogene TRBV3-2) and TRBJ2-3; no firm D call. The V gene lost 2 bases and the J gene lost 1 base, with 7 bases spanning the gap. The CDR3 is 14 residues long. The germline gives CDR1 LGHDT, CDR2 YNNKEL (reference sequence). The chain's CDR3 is CASSQNGGTDTQYF. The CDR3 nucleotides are TGTGCCAGCAGCCAAAACGGTGGCACAGATACGCAGTATTTT.

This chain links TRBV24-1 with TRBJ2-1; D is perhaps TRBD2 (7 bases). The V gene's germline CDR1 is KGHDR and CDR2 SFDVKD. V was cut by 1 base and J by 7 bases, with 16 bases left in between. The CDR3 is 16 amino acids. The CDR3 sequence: CATSDFAAGAVNEQFF. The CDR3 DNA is TGTGCCACCAGTGATTTCGCCGCGGGGGCCGTTAATGAGCAGTTCTTC.

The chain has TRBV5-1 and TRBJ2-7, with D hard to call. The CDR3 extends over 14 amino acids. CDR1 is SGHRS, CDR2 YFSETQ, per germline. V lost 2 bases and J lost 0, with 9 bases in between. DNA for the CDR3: TGCGCCAGCAGCTTCGGACCGAGCTCCTACGAGCAGTACTTC. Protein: CASSFGPSSYEQYF.

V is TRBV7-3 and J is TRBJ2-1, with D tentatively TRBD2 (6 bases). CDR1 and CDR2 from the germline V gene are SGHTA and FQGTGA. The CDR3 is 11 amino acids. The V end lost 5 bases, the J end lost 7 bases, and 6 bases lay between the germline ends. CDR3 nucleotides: TGTGCCAGCAGCCGGGGGAATGAGCAGTTCTTC. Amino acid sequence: CASSRGNEQFF.

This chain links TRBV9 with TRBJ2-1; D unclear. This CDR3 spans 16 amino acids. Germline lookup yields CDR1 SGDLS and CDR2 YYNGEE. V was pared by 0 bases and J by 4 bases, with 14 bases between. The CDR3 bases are TGTGCCAGCAGCGTAGGTGGCGCACGCCTATACAATGAGCAGTTCTTC. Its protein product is CASSVGGARLYNEQFF.

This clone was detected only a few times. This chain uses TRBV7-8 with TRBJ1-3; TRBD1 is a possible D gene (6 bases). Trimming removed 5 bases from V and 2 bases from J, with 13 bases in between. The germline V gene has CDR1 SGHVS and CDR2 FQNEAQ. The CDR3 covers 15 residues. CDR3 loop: CASSPTGAPGNTIYF. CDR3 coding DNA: TGTGCCAGCAGCCCCACGGGGGCGCCTGGAAACACCATATATTTT.

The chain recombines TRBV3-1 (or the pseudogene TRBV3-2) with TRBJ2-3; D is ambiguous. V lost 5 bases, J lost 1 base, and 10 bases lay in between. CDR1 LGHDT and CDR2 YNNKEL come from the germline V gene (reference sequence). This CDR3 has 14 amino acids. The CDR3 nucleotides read TGTGCCAGCAGCTTCCTTGGAGGCACAGATACGCAGTATTTT. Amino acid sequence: CASSFLGGTDTQYF.